The present T cell receptor beta chain was sequenced within a study of CD8 T cells in ankylosing spondylitis. As concerns this clonotype: Its antigen is undetermined.

Whole-study findings and limits: According to the report, clones linked to the disease were significantly enriched in matched synovial fluid samples taken from ankylosing spondylitis patients. A TCR beta motif of eight or nine highly homologous variants seemed to mark ankylosing spondylitis blood.

CDR1 MDHEN and CDR2 SYDVKM come from the germline V gene. There are 15 residues in the CDR3. After removal of 4 bases from V and 2 bases from J, the junction contained 5 bases not matched to a gene. Scientists made TCR beta libraries using quantitative 5'-RACE with molecular barcodes. TCRdb re-derived calls from the 5' RACE reads in MiXCR, one entry per CDR3 protein. The repertoire holds approximately 100,000 distinct CDR3 sequences, with about 24% as singletons. The J gene is TRBJ1-2, the V gene TRBV28; 9 bases map to TRBD1. The sequenced sample was synovial fluid, either unsorted or a sorted T cell fraction (not recorded which). The clonotype originates from a male donor with ankylosing spondylitis. The CDR3: CASSSTGTGNYGYTF. The DNA of the CDR3 is TGTGCCAGCAGTTCGACCGGGACAGGGAACTATGGCTACACCTTC.